This record looks at one T cell receptor (beta chain) sequence and its context. TCRdb ran MiXCR on the RT-PCR reads and lists one entry per CDR3 protein. The table has hundreds of thousands of distinct CDR3 sequences, about 10% seen once; the top ten hold roughly 9.6%. These data come from a study of response to subunit inactivated influenza vaccine. The CDR3 length is 15 residues. Per germline, CDR1 MNHEY and CDR2 SVGAGI. V shed 0 bases, J shed 6 bases, and the junction held 6 bases outside the gene matches. The same specimen was also included in a second study, on T cells expressing NK-cell markers. That source notes: 5'RACE template switching with UMIs produced the TCR beta cDNA. Just one sequenced donor of eight was HCMV-seronegative, while seven were seropositive. These same clonotypes (in several donors) also led the CD3+CD56-NKG2C+ fraction.

The source of this sequence is a man between 50 and 59 years old who received an inactivated influenza vaccine. Sequences were derived from PBMCs from blood, sampled on the day of vaccination. This chain uses TRBV6-5 with TRBJ2-3; TRBD2 matches 7 bases. CDR3 nucleotides: TGTGCCAGCAGTTACTCTGGCGGGAGATTGGATACGCAGTATTTT. Encoded protein: CASSYSGGRLDTQYF.